Each of the 5 T cell receptor beta chains below was sequenced from the same sample in a study of metastatic and nonmetastatic thyroid tumors. MiXCR re-clonotyped the PCR reads for TCRdb. Found here are 35,000 to 50,000 clones, roughly 4% of them singletons; the top ten hold less than 10%. Until they underwent thyroid surgery, no patient had received any treatment. Sample: blood. The receptors come from a female donor with papillary thyroid cancer or a benign thyroid nodule (not recorded which). Some clones in this sample may be carry-over from other donors' samples.

This clone came up many times. The chain uses TRBV9 and TRBJ2-2, with TRBD2 matching over 8 bases. The V segment lost 7 bases and the J segment 5 bases; nucleotides outside the gene matches: 13. There are 16 residues in the CDR3. Per germline, CDR1 SGDLS and CDR2 YYNGEE. The CDR3 loop is CASLRGTGGGTGELFF. CDR3 nucleotides: TGTGCCAGCCTGCGTGGGACGGGAGGGGGGACCGGGGAGCTGTTTTTT.

Ten or more counts support this clone. V gene TRBV20-1 combines with J gene TRBJ2-7; tentative D call: TRBD2 (6 bases). Trimming left V 4 bases short and J 0 bases short, with 13 bases between. Germline V gene lookup returns CDR1 DFQATT and CDR2 SNEGSKA (reference sequence). This CDR3 contains 14 residues. The CDR3 here is CSATISGPSYEQYF. The CDR3 nucleotides are TGCAGTGCTACTATCAGCGGGCCCTCCTACGAGCAGTACTTC.

This clone was detected only a few times. The chain recombines TRBV25-1 with TRBJ2-2; TRBD2 agrees at 8 bases. Germline V gene sequence: CDR1 MGHDK, CDR2 SYGVNS. The V gene end was trimmed by 5 bases and the J gene end by 7 bases; junction bases not matched to a gene: 6. The CDR3 has 14 amino acids. CDR3 sequence reads: CASSPGRAGGELFF. CDR3 DNA: TGTGCCAGCAGTCCCGGGAGGGCCGGCGGGGAGCTGTTTTTT.

This clone has ten or more counts. The V gene is TRBV6-4, the J gene TRBJ2-3; perhaps TRBD1 as D (7 bases). Germline values: CDR1 MRHNA, CDR2 SNTAGT. The V gene lost 6 bases and the J gene lost 2 bases, with 9 bases spanning the gap. This CDR3 comprises 13 residues. CDR3 in DNA: TGTGCCAGCAGCAGGGGGGACACAGATACGCAGTATTTT. This encodes CASSRGDTDTQYF.

Many counts were recorded for this clone. This rearrangement joins TRBV4-1 to TRBJ2-1; TRBD1 aligns across 7 bases. CDR1 MGHRA and CDR2 YSYEKL come from the germline V gene. Losses at the gene ends were 3 bases for V and 7 bases for J; bases not matched to a gene: 9. This CDR3 has 15 amino acids. The CDR3 nucleotides read TGCGCCAGCAGCCATTTTGAGGGGGCGAGGAATGAGCAGTTCTTC. It is translated as CASSHFEGARNEQFF.